This T cell receptor (beta chain) was sequenced for a study of post-analysis software for immune sequencing data. Included in the TCR beta cDNA libraries were unique molecular identifiers. Using its own MiXCR run on the PCR reads, TCRdb lists one record per CDR3 protein. Of some 690,000 distinct CDR3 sequences listed, roughly 27% are singletons. Per germline, CDR1 ENHRY and CDR2 SYGVKD. V was shortened by 3 bases and J by 6 bases, with 8 bases between the two germline ends. The CDR3 consists of 12 residues. Study-level points and caveats: Controls had lower frequencies than patients of about 5 TRBV segments, which included TRBV5-6, TRBV5-1 and TRBV20-1.

About this clonotype itself: The antigen remains unidentified. A read error may be the cause here, since a much bigger clone is one base away.

The sequenced sample consisted of blood. This sequence originates from a girl aged 5 to 17 with multiple sclerosis. The chain links TRBV10-3 to TRBJ2-5, with a possible D match to TRBD2 (5 bases). The CDR3 DNA reads TGTGCCATCAGTGACCACGGGAAGACCCAGTACTTC. Protein product: CAISDHGKTQYF.